Each of the 20 T cell receptor beta chains below was sequenced from the same sample in a study of blood T cell repertoires in COVID-19. Profiled with immunoSEQ multiplex PCR; TCRdb holds only in-frame clones, not every one. The repertoire has approximately 290,000 clones, more than 85% of them found once; the top ten carry approximately 2.1%. Input material: peripheral blood. The receptors originated from a woman aged 25 to 39 with COVID-19, enrolled during active disease.

This chain uses TRBV18 with TRBJ2-1, with 12 bases aligning to TRBD2. V shed 5 bases and J 5 bases; nucleotides not matched to a gene: 7. Germline assignment: CDR1 KGHSH and CDR2 LQKENI. The CDR3 totals 16 residues. CDR3 sequence (DNA): TGTGCCAGCTCAGAATTCCTAGCGGGAGGGAACAATGAGCAGTTCTTC. This encodes CASSEFLAGGNNEQFF.

The V and J genes are TRBV18 and TRBJ2-1, with D unclear. The CDR3 length is 13 residues. Deletions cut 1 base from V and 12 bases from J, with 13 bases between. Germline V gene lookup returns CDR1 KGHSH and CDR2 LQKENI. The CDR3 reads CASSPRSSPGQFF. The CDR3 bases are TGTGCCAGCTCACCACGGTCGTCTCCCGGGCAGTTCTTC.

The rearrangement links TRBV5-1 to TRBJ1-4; 7 nucleotides match TRBD1. The germline V gene has CDR1 SGHRS and CDR2 YFSETQ. The CDR3 length is 14 residues. After removal of 4 bases from V and 3 bases from J, the junction contained 3 bases not matched to a gene. CDR3 sequence (DNA): TGCGCCAGCAGCCAGGGGGACGCTAATGAAAAACTGTTTTTT. Residues: CASSQGDANEKLFF.

This sequence joins TRBV24-1 and TRBJ1-2, with no clear D. The CDR3 contains 13 residues. Germline values: CDR1 KGHDR, CDR2 SFDVKD. The germline V and J ends were trimmed by 1 base and 6 bases, with 8 bases remaining between them. In nucleotides, the CDR3 is TGTGCCACCAGTGATTTCGGCGGGGATGGCTACACCTTC. It specifies CATSDFGGDGYTF.

This chain uses TRBV19 with TRBJ1-1, with a tentative D call TRBD1 (5 bases). This CDR3 comprises 17 residues. The V end was cut by 4 bases, the J end by 1 base, with 19 bases between. Germline-derived CDR1 and CDR2 are LNHDA and SQIVND (reference sequence). In DNA, the CDR3 is TGTGCCAGTAGTACGGGGGGTTGGACATTAGGGAACACTGAAGCTTTCTTT. Protein sequence: CASSTGGWTLGNTEAFF.

This rearrangement joins TRBV28 to TRBJ1-2; no reliable D call. V lost 7 bases to trimming and J lost 2 bases, with 11 bases between them. This CDR3 has 13 residues. CDR1 and CDR2 from the germline V gene are MDHEN and SYDVKM. The CDR3 DNA follows: TGTGCCAGCACCCTCCCCACAAACTATGGCTACACCTTC. Protein: CASTLPTNYGYTF.

Worth noting for this clone: With a much larger clone just one base away, this may be a read error. This sample includes further DNA sequences coding for the same CDR3. Here the CDR3 DNA reads TGTGCCAGCAGCGCCCGCGACAGGGCTGAAAAACTGTTTTTT. It codes for CASSARDRAEKLFF. This chain links TRBV7-9 with TRBJ1-4; 7 nucleotides agree with TRBD1. This CDR3 region has 14 residues. Germline CDR1 reads SEHNR; CDR2 reads FQNEAQ (reference sequence). V dropped 5 bases and J dropped 7; count of bases not matched to a gene: 7.

The chain is built from TRBV5-1 and TRBJ1-6; D remains ambiguous. This CDR3 region has 17 residues. The germline V gene has CDR1 SGHRS and CDR2 YFSETQ. The germline V and J ends were trimmed by 7 bases and 1 base, with 18 bases remaining between them. Here the CDR3 reads CASGRSTFGSYNSPLHF. The CDR3 coding sequence is TGCGCCAGCGGCCGGAGTACTTTTGGGTCCTATAATTCACCCCTCCACTTT.

The V gene is TRBV20-1, the J gene TRBJ2-7; perhaps TRBD1 as D (6 bases). Trimming shortened V by 3 bases and J by 2 bases, and 14 bases separated the two germline ends. This CDR3 is 14 amino acids long. Germline values: CDR1 DFQATT, CDR2 SNEGSKA (reference sequence). The CDR3 bases are TGCAGTGCTAGTGGGGACACGGCCCCCTACGAGCAGTACTTC. Amino acids: CSASGDTAPYEQYF.

The chain employs TRBV5-6 and TRBJ2-1; tentatively, D is TRBD1 (6 bases). Trimming removed 4 bases at V and 9 bases at J, with 17 bases between. In germline, CDR1 is SGHDT, CDR2 YYEEEE. CDR3 size: 14 residues. The CDR3 region is CASSARPTGGEQFF. The DNA for the CDR3 is TGTGCCAGCAGCGCCCGCCCGACAGGTGGTGAGCAGTTCTTC.

This sequence joins TRBV28 and TRBJ2-5; 10 bases line up with TRBD2. CDR3 length: 15 amino acids. After removal of 3 bases from V and 5 bases from J, the junction contained 6 bases not matched to a gene. Germline lookup yields CDR1 MDHEN and CDR2 SYDVKM. CDR3 residues: CASSLQAGGRETQYF. CDR3 nucleotide sequence: TGTGCCAGCAGTTTGCAAGCGGGAGGGAGGGAGACCCAGTACTTC.

The chain uses TRBV19 and TRBJ2-2, with TRBD2 matching over 9 bases. Looked up from germline, CDR1 is LNHDA and CDR2 is SQIVND (reference sequence). Germline trimming cut 9 bases from V and 2 bases from J; bases unmatched to any gene: 4. This CDR3 has 14 residues. CDR3 sequence reads: CASQREANTGELFF. The CDR3 coding sequence is TGTGCCAGCCAGCGGGAGGCAAACACCGGGGAGCTGTTTTTT. Full variable domain (missing parts from reference TRBV19 and TRBJ2-2): DGGITQSPKYLFRKEGQNVTLSCEQNLNHDAMYWYRQDPGQGLRLIYYSQIVNDFQKGDIAEGYSVSREKKESFPLTVTSAQKNPTAFYLCASQREANTGELFFGEGSRLTVL.

The gene calls are TRBV27 and TRBJ1-5, with D perhaps matching TRBD1 (6 bases). Germline CDR1 reads MNHEY; CDR2 reads SMNVEV (reference sequence). This CDR3 is built from 13 residues. Trimming left V 4 bases short and J 2 bases short, with 6 bases between. The CDR3 region is CASSSGGNQPQHF. DNA of the CDR3: TGTGCCAGCAGTTCAGGGGGCAATCAGCCCCAGCATTTT.

The chain links TRBV28 to TRBJ1-1; possible D gene TRBD1, 5 bases. The CDR3 spans 11 residues. V was clipped by 4 bases and J by 8 bases, with 8 bases between them. Per germline, CDR1 MDHEN and CDR2 SYDVKM. Here the CDR3 reads CASSSYREAFF. The CDR3, as DNA: TGTGCCAGCAGTTCGTACAGGGAAGCTTTCTTT. Combining the CDR3 with reference TRBV28 and TRBJ1-1 gives the whole variable domain DVKVTQSSRYLVKRTGEKVFLECVQDMDHENMFWYRQDPGLGLRLIYFSYDVKMKEKGDIPEGYSVSREKKERFSLILESASTNQTSMYLCASSSYREAFFGQGTRLTVV.

The chain joins TRBV7-3 to TRBJ1-1, with TRBD1 matching 7 bases. The CDR3 sequence is 13 residues long. V was clipped by 2 bases and J by 7 bases; unmatched bases: 4. Germline V gene sequence: CDR1 SGHTA, CDR2 FQGTGA. CDR3 loop: CASSLSRQGEAFF. In nucleotides, the CDR3 is TGTGCCAGCAGCTTATCTCGACAGGGTGAAGCTTTCTTT.

The J gene is TRBJ2-3, the V gene TRBV11-2; 10 nucleotides agree with TRBD2. This CDR3 comprises 17 residues. Per germline, CDR1 SGHAT and CDR2 FQNNGV. V lost 3 bases, J lost 1 base, and 7 bases stayed unmatched. CDR3 DNA sequence: TGTGCCAGCAGCTTCGTTGGTAGCGGGAGGCGCACAGATACGCAGTATTTT. Its translation: CASSFVGSGRRTDTQYF.

CDR3 residues: CASSLGGDWYQPQHF. The DNA for the CDR3 is TGTGCCAGCAGCTTAGGGGGGGACTGGTATCAGCCCCAGCATTTT. The chain carries TRBV7-8 and TRBJ1-5, with D tentatively TRBD1 (5 bases). Germline V gene sequence: CDR1 SGHVS, CDR2 FQNEAQ. CDR3 length: 15 residues. Trimming cost V 1 base and J 5 bases, with 12 bases left between them.

The genes are TRBV19 and TRBJ1-5, with TRBD1 matching 8 bases. Looked up from germline, CDR1 is LNHDA and CDR2 is SQIVND (reference sequence). Trimming removed 0 bases from V and 0 bases from J; junction bases left unmatched: 7. The CDR3 runs to 18 residues. CDR3 DNA sequence: TGTGCCAGTAGTATAGATGGGACAGGAGTTTATAGCAATCAGCCCCAGCATTTT. Amino acids: CASSIDGTGVYSNQPQHF.

The chain recombines TRBV6-1 with TRBJ2-7; 7 positions match TRBD1. Germline V gene data show CDR1 as MNHNS and CDR2 as SASEGT. Trimming cost V 2 bases and J 2 bases; bases outside gene matches: 3. This CDR3 comprises 14 residues. The CDR3: CASSERGPTYEQYF. The CDR3 DNA sequence: TGTGCCAGCAGTGAAAGGGGGCCGACCTACGAGCAGTACTTC.

This clone was recorded once. The V gene is TRBV7-3, the J gene TRBJ1-6, with D possibly TRBD1 on 6 matching bases. With 1 base removed from V and 5 bases from J, the gap between germline ends came to 9 bases. The CDR3 sequence is 15 residues long. Germline loops: CDR1 SGHTA, CDR2 FQGTGA. The CDR3 DNA sequence: TGTGCCAGCAGCTTAAGAGCAGGGGATAATTCACCCCTCCACTTT. Amino acid sequence: CASSLRAGDNSPLHF.